These 20 T cell receptor beta chains came from one sample sequenced in a study of cytomegalovirus exposure and HLA in healthy donors listed by TCRdb under 2017. The library was obtained by the immunoSEQ multiplex PCR assay. The multiplex PCR relied on a mix of 60 forward primers for TCR Vbeta segments and 13 reverse primers for TCR Jbeta segments. The table was pulled from immuneACCESS by TCRdb, which kept in-frame rearrangements only. Such tables lose some clones; where checked, under half of the loss comes from unresolved V genes, and the rest has no known cause. This sample lists around 130,000 clones; 75% to 90% were detected once. 1.2% of the sample goes to the ten largest clones. Sample: PBMCs. The receptors were gathered from a female donor in good health and CMV-seronegative.

The chain is built from TRBV10-1 and TRBJ2-1; 10 bases are a match to TRBD1. CDR3 length: 15 residues. The V and J ends lost 6 bases and 4 bases, in that order; junction bases with no gene match: 6. Germline V lookup: CDR1 WNHNN, CDR2 SYGVQD (reference sequence). Written as DNA, the CDR3 is TGCGCCAGCAGGCCCGGGACAGGGGTTTACAATGAGCAGTTCTTC. Its protein is CASRPGTGVYNEQFF.

V and J are TRBV28 and TRBJ2-5, with 11 positions matching TRBD2. Germline V lookup: CDR1 MDHEN, CDR2 SYDVKM. J gave up 4 bases and V 3 bases, and 13 bases lay outside the gene matches. CDR3 length equals 18 residues. The DNA of the CDR3 is TGTGCCAGCAGTTTTGGGGGAGTAGCGGGAGGGCCCGGAGAGACCCAGTACTTC. Translated: CASSFGGVAGGPGETQYF.

V is TRBV7-9 and J is TRBJ2-1; D uncertain. This CDR3 has 11 amino acids. V lost 5 bases to trimming and J lost 7 bases, with 6 bases between them. The germline V gene encodes CDR1 SEHNR and CDR2 FQNEAQ (reference sequence). Here the CDR3 DNA reads TGTGCCAGCAGCCCCGTGAATGAGCAGTTCTTC. This translates into CASSPVNEQFF.

This clone occurred a few times. This chain connects TRBV5-1 to TRBJ1-1; D is possibly TRBD1 (5 bases). The CDR3 runs to 14 residues. V shed 2 bases and J shed 2 bases, with 10 bases lying between them. Germline lookup yields CDR1 SGHRS and CDR2 YFSETQ. CDR3: CASSLSGVNTEAFF. The CDR3 DNA reads as TGCGCCAGCAGCTTATCGGGGGTCAACACTGAAGCTTTCTTT.

The count of this clone is one. The chain uses TRBV5-1 and TRBJ2-2, with unresolved D. The ends were cut back, 4 bases at V and 0 bases at J, with 7 bases in the middle. The CDR3 length is 14 residues. Germline assignment: CDR1 SGHRS and CDR2 YFSETQ. The CDR3 nucleotides are TGCGCCAGCAGCCCCCGCGCGAACACCGGGGAGCTGTTTTTT. Translating gives CASSPRANTGELFF. Drawing the rest from reference TRBV5-1 and TRBJ2-2, the complete variable domain is KAGVTQTPRYLIKTRGQQVTLSCSPISGHRSVSWYQQTPGQGLQFLFEYFSETQRNKGNFPGRFSGRQFSNSRSEMNVSTLELGDSALYLCASSPRANTGELFFGEGSRLTVL.

This clone was detected only a few times. The chain employs TRBV2 and TRBJ1-1, with TRBD1 identical over 8 bases. V lost 4 bases to trimming and J lost 5 bases; unmatched junction nucleotides: 3. CDR3 length: 13 residues. Germline V gives CDR1 SNHLY, CDR2 FYNNEI. CDR3 loop: CASSGQGATEAFF. Written as DNA, the CDR3 is TGTGCCAGCAGTGGGCAGGGGGCGACTGAAGCTTTCTTT.

This chain uses TRBV30 with TRBJ2-2; D is ambiguous. The V end lost 3 bases, the J end lost 6 bases, and 11 bases lay between the germline ends. The CDR3 consists of 13 residues. Germline lookup yields CDR1 GTSNPN and CDR2 SVGIG (reference sequence). The CDR3 loop reads CAWRPQSSGELFF. CDR3 DNA: TGTGCCTGGAGACCTCAGTCATCCGGGGAGCTGTTTTTT.

The V and J genes are TRBV7-8 and TRBJ2-2, with D possibly being TRBD2 (5 bases). The germline CDR1 and CDR2 sequences are SGHVS and FQNEAQ. The length of the CDR3 is 16 residues. V was trimmed by 1 base and J by 6 bases, leaving 15 bases between them. The CDR3 here is CASSLVEAGSAGELFF. The CDR3 DNA sequence: TGTGCCAGCAGCTTAGTGGAGGCCGGTTCCGCCGGGGAGCTGTTTTTT.

This clone showed up just a few times. V usage is TRBV6-4 and J usage is TRBJ2-2; D perhaps matches TRBD1 (5 bases). This CDR3 is built from 13 residues. CDR1 is MRHNA and CDR2 is SNTAGT in the germline V gene. V gave up 2 bases and J gave up 4 bases, with 5 bases separating them. The CDR3 protein is CASSDQGTGELFF. For the CDR3, the DNA is TGTGCCAGCAGTGACCAGGGCACCGGGGAGCTGTTTTTT.

The chain couples TRBV27 to TRBJ2-7; possibly TRBD1 for D (6 bases). The CDR3 contains 14 residues. Deletions cut 0 bases from V and 4 bases from J, with 10 bases between. CDR1 is MNHEY and CDR2 is SMNVEV in the germline V gene (reference sequence). The CDR3 sequence is CASSLSTGSYEQYF. CDR3 DNA: TGTGCCAGCAGTTTATCCACAGGGTCTTACGAGCAGTACTTC.

The V and J genes are TRBV25-1 and TRBJ1-4, with 7 bases fitting TRBD1. Germline V gives CDR1 MGHDK, CDR2 SYGVNS. J gave up 0 bases and V 2 bases, and 6 bases lay outside the gene matches. The CDR3 totals 17 residues. CDR3 protein: CASSERGQYATNEKLFF. The DNA for the CDR3 is TGTGCCAGCAGTGAACGGGGACAGTATGCAACTAATGAAAAACTGTTTTTT.

This clone was seen only once. J is TRBJ1-5 and V is TRBV28; D remains ambiguous. Germline V CDR1 and CDR2: MDHEN, SYDVKM. The CDR3 runs to 17 residues. V lost 6 bases to trimming and J lost 0 bases, with 18 bases between them. The CDR3 DNA reads as TGTGCCAGCAGGAGGAATAGCGGGCCTTATAGCAATCAGCCCCAGCATTTT. Amino acid sequence: CASRRNSGPYSNQPQHF.

CDR3 sequence reads: CASSDGTSTDTQYF. The DNA of the CDR3 is TGTGCCAGCAGTGACGGGACTAGCACAGATACGCAGTATTTT. This rearrangement joins TRBV6-4 to TRBJ2-3; D is possibly TRBD2 (6 bases). The CDR3 sequence is 14 residues long. V was shortened by 2 bases and J by 0 bases, with 6 bases between the two germline ends. Germline CDR1 and CDR2: MRHNA and SNTAGT.

The V and J genes are TRBV28 and TRBJ1-2; TRBD1 matches at 12 bases. The CDR3 runs to 14 residues. With 6 bases clipped from V and 5 bases from J, the junction kept 4 bases outside the gene matches. Germline CDR1 and CDR2: MDHEN and SYDVKM. The CDR3 region has the DNA TGTGCCAGCAGCCTGGGACAGGGGGCTTATGGCTACACCTTC. This codes for CASSLGQGAYGYTF.

This chain links TRBV2 with TRBJ2-2, with a tentative D call TRBD1 (6 bases). Germline V lookup: CDR1 SNHLY, CDR2 FYNNEI. Deletions cut 7 bases from V and 2 bases from J, with 11 bases between. This CDR3 is built from 14 residues. The DNA of the CDR3 is TGTGCCAGCAAGGACAGCTTCAACACCGGGGAGCTGTTTTTT. Protein: CASKDSFNTGELFF.

The V gene is TRBV19, the J gene TRBJ2-1, with 13 bases fitting TRBD2. The germline CDR1 and CDR2 sequences are LNHDA and SQIVND (reference sequence). The V segment lost 2 bases and the J segment 6 bases; nucleotides outside the gene matches: 7. This CDR3 spans 17 amino acids. Here the CDR3 reads CASSITWTSGRFNEQFF. The CDR3 nucleotides are TGTGCCAGTAGTATAACCTGGACTAGCGGGAGATTCAATGAGCAGTTCTTC.

The rearrangement links TRBV6-5 to TRBJ2-5; D is undetermined. V lost 3 bases and J 6 bases, leaving 17 bases between the germline ends. The germline V gene has CDR1 MNHEY and CDR2 SVGAGI. CDR3 length: 15 amino acids. DNA of the CDR3: TGTGCCAGCAGTTATTCCCGTAGCTTAGGAAAGACCCAGTACTTC. Protein sequence: CASSYSRSLGKTQYF.

This clone was counted only a few times. The chain combines TRBV19 with TRBJ1-5, with D tentatively TRBD1 (6 bases). Trimming removed 6 bases from V and 7 bases from J, with 16 bases in between. Germline V CDR1 and CDR2: LNHDA, SQIVND (reference sequence). CDR3 length: 14 amino acids. This CDR3 reads CASSQSGRGQPQHF. As DNA, the CDR3 is TGTGCCAGTAGCCAATCAGGGAGGGGGCAGCCCCAGCATTTT.

The chain carries TRBV29-1 and TRBJ2-5; TRBD1 matches 8 bases. Trimming at V came to 4 bases and at J to 1 base, leaving 8 bases not matched to a gene. The CDR3 runs 15 residues. In germline, CDR1 is SQVTM, CDR2 ANQGSEA. This CDR3 reads CSVVGDRTFQETQYF. CDR3 bases: TGCAGCGTTGTGGGGGACAGGACGTTCCAAGAGACCCAGTACTTC. The entire variable domain, with the rest obtained from reference TRBV29-1 and TRBJ2-5, is as follows: SAVISQKPSRDICQRGTSLTIQCQVDSQVTMMFWYRQQPGQSLTLIATANQGSEATYESGFVIDKFPISRPNLTFSTLTVSNMSPEDSSIYLCSVVGDRTFQETQYFGPGTRLLVL.

J is TRBJ2-6 and V is TRBV28; D remains unclear. Germline V gene lookup returns CDR1 MDHEN and CDR2 SYDVKM. Trimming cost V 7 bases and J 4 bases, with 14 bases left between them. CDR3 length: 15 residues. The CDR3, as DNA: TGTGCCAGCAAATTGGTAGCTATGGGGGCCAACGTCCTGACTTTC. Residues: CASKLVAMGANVLTF.